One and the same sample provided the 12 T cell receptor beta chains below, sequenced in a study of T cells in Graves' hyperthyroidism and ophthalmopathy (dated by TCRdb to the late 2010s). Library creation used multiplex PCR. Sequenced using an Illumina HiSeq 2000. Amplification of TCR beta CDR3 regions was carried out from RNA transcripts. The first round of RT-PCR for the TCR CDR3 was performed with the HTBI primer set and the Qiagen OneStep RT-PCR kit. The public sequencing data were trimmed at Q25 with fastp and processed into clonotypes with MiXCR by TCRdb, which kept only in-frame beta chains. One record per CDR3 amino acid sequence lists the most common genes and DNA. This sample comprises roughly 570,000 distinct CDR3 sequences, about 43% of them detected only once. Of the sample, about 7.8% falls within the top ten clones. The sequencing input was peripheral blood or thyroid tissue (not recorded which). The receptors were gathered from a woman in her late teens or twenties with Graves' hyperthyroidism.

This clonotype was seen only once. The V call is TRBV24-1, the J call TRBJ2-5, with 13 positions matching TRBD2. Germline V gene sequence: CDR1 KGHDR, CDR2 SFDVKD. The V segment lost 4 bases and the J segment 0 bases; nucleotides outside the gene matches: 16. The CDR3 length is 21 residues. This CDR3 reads CATSDPTRPGTSGTYQETQYF. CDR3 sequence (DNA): TGTGCCACCAGTGACCCCACTCGTCCCGGGACTAGCGGGACCTACCAAGAGACCCAGTACTTC.

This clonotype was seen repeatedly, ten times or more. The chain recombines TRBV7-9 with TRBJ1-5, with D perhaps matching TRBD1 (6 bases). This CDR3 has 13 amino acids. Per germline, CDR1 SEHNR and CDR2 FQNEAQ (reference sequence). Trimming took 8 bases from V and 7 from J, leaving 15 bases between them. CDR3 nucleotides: TGTGCCAGCGGGATGGGCCAGGGGCAGCCCCAGCATTTT. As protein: CASGMGQGQPQHF.

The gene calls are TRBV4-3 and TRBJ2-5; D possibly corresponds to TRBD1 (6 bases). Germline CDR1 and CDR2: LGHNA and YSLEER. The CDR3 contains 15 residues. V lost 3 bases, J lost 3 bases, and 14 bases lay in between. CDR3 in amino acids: CASSQDSGTEETQYF. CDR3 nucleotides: TGCGCCAGCAGCCAGGACAGCGGAACTGAAGAGACCCAGTACTTC.

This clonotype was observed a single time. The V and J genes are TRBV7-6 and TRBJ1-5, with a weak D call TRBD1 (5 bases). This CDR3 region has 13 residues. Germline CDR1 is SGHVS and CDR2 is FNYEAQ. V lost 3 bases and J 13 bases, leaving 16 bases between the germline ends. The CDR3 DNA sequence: TGTGCCAGCAGCTTGAGGGGCGGTATGGATCAGCATTTT. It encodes CASSLRGGMDQHF.

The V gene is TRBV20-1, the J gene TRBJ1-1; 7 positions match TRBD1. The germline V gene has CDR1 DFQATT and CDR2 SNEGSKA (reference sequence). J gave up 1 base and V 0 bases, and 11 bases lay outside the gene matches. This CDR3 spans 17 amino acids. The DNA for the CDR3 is TGCAGTGCTAGAGATCTGTCCGGAAGGGGGCAGAACACTGAAGCTTTCTTT. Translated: CSARDLSGRGQNTEAFF.

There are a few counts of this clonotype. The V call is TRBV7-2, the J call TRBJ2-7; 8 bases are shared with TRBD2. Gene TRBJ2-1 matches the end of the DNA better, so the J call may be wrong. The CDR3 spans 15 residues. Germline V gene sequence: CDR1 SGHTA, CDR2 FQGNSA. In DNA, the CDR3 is TGTGCCAGCAGCTTAGCGACTAGCGAGGCCAATGAGCAGTTCTTC. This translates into CASSLATSEANEQFF.

The DNA for the CDR3 is TGTGCCAGCACCGGGAGGGGGCTAAGGGAAAAACTGTTTTTT. Translated: CASTGRGLREKLFF. The chain recombines TRBV2 with TRBJ1-4; 7 positions agree with TRBD1. Germline V gene lookup returns CDR1 SNHLY and CDR2 FYNNEI. Germline trimming cut 7 bases from V and 8 bases from J; bases unmatched to any gene: 10. This CDR3 region has 14 residues.

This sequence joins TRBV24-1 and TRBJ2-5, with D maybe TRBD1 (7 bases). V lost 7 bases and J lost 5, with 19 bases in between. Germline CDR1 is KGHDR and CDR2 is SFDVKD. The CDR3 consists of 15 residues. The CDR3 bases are TGTGCCACCAGCAGCTTGGAACAGGGGAGGGAGACCCAGTACTTC. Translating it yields CATSSLEQGRETQYF.

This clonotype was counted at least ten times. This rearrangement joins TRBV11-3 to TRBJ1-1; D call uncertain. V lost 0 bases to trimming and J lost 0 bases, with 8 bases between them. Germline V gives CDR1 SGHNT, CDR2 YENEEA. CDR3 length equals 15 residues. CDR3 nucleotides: TGTGCCAGCAGCTTAGAAGGGAATATGAACACTGAAGCTTTCTTT. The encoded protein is CASSLEGNMNTEAFF.

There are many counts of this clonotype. CDR3 DNA sequence: TGTGCCAGCAGCTTAGGTTGGTCGGGGGAGCAGTACTTC. It is translated as CASSLGWSGEQYF. The J gene is TRBJ2-7, the V gene TRBV7-2, with D possibly matching TRBD2 (5 bases). Germline V lookup: CDR1 SGHTA, CDR2 FQGNSA. V was clipped by 1 base and J by 7 bases, with 11 bases between them. This CDR3 region has 13 residues.

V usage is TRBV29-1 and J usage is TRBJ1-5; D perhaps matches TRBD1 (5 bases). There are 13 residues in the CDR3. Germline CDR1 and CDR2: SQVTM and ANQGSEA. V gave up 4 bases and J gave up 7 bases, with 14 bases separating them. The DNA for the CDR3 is TGCAGCGTTGTGTCCAGCGGGGGGCAGCCCCAGCATTTT. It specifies CSVVSSGGQPQHF. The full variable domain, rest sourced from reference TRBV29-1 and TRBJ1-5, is SAVISQKPSRDICQRGTSLTIQCQVDSQVTMMFWYRQQPGQSLTLIATANQGSEATYESGFVIDKFPISRPNLTFSTLTVSNMSPEDSSIYLCSVVSSGGQPQHFGDGTRLSIL.

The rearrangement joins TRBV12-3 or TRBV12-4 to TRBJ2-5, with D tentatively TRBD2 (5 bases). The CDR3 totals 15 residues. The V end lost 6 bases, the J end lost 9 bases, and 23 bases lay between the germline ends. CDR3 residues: CASSPRDEGNQPQYF. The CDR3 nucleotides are TGTGCCAGCAGCCCCCGGGATGAGGGCAATCAGCCCCAGTACTTC.